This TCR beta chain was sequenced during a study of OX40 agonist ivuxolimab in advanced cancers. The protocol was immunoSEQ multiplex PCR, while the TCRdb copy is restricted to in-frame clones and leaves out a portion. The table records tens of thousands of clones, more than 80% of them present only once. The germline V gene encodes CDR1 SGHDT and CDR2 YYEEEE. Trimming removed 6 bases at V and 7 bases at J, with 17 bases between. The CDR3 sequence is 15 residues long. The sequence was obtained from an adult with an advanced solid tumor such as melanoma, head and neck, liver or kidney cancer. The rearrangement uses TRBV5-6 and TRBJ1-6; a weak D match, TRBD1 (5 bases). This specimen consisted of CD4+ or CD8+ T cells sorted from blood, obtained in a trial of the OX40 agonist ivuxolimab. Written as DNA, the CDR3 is TGTGCCAGCACCCCCGTTGGGGCGTTGAATTCACCCCTCCACTTT. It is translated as CASTPVGALNSPLHF.